This T cell receptor (beta chain) is from a study of technical replicates of blood from several donors. The CDR3 length is 15 residues. In germline, CDR1 is SGHRS, CDR2 YFSETQ. The J segment lost 9 bases and the V segment lost 5 bases, leaving 7 bases of the junction unmatched. Produced via immunoSEQ multiplex PCR; TCRdb's table is partial and in-frame only. The sample carries fewer than 60,000 clones, 92% recorded once. V and J are TRBV5-1 and TRBJ2-1, with TRBD2 matching over 14 bases. The sequenced sample consisted of PBMCs. This clonotype was sampled from a human donor in good health. Some clones in this sample may be carry-over from other donors' samples. DNA of the CDR3: TGCGCCAGCAGGTCCGGGACTAGCGGGAGTGCTGAGCAGTTCTTC. Translated: CASRSGTSGSAEQFF.